This T cell receptor (beta chain) emerged from a study of identical twins. Study-wide results and limits: Compared with models, monozygotic twins showed more out-of-frame TCR alpha sharing. Researchers reported weaker excess twin sharing in beta out-of-frame sequences. Cross-sectional statistical analysis was relied on for the conclusions, without the same donors being followed.

Turning to this clonotype: Its antigen is not known.

V lost 4 bases, J lost 8 bases, and 7 bases stayed unmatched. Germline lookup yields CDR1 MGHDK and CDR2 SYGVNS. This CDR3 region has 13 residues. The authors used template switching to add a universal primer site and gave cDNA unique molecular identifiers. TCRdb recomputed calls from the 5' RACE reads with MiXCR, one row per CDR3 protein. The sample records just over 450,000 distinct CDR3 sequences, 13% to 15% being singletons. The data were also submitted as part of a second study, on yellow fever vaccine responses in identical twins.

The sequence derives from a woman aged 18-29 years in good health. The sample comprised CD4+ T cells sorted from blood. V gene TRBV25-1 combines with J gene TRBJ1-2; TRBD1 matches 7 bases. The CDR3, as DNA: TGTGCCAGCAGTGGACGGACAGGTTTGGGCTACACCTTC. This translates into CASSGRTGLGYTF.